The 2 T cell receptor beta chains below all came from one sample that was sequenced in a study of T cell clonality in common variable immunodeficiency. Generated by immunoSEQ multiplex PCR, the TCRdb table keeps only in-frame clones and is missing some. The sample holds about 37,000 clones, and no clone turns up only once. Sample: peripheral blood mononuclear cells. The receptor set was obtained from a person between 18 and 75 years old in good health.

Many counts were recorded for this clone. Sequencing ends 3 residues short of the CDR3 end; the germline J gene provides the rest. The chain recombines TRBV20-1 with TRBJ2-3, with D possibly TRBD2 on 7 matching bases. This CDR3 is 18 amino acids long. Germline loops: CDR1 DFQATT, CDR2 SNEGSKA (reference sequence). Deletions cut 1 base from V and 3 bases from J, with 23 bases between. CDR3 DNA, as far as it was read: TGCAGTGCTAGAGGGGGGGGCTGGATGGACCCTAGAACAGATACG. It codes for CSARGGGWMDPRTDT. The whole CDR3 reads CSARGGGWMDPRTDTQYF.

The sample holds a few counts of this clone. The read is 3 residues too short to cover the CDR3 end, so that end is filled in from the germline J gene. The V and J genes are TRBV7-9 and TRBJ1-2, with TRBD1 matching 11 bases. This CDR3 is built from 13 residues. The germline V gene encodes CDR1 SEHNR and CDR2 FQNEAQ (reference sequence). CDR3 loop: CASIGQGAYDYTF. The CDR3 bases that were read are TGTGCCAGCATCGGACAGGGGGCATACGAC.